A selection of T cell receptor beta chains follows, all from one sample in a study of T cell responses to AZD1222 COVID-19 vaccine. TCRdb's table, derived via immunoSEQ multiplex PCR, lists solely in-frame clones and lacks some. The sample lists some 100,000 clones, around 90% seen once, with 1.5% to 2% in the top ten. This material consisted of peripheral blood, taken on day 0 of AZD1222 vaccination. These TCRs come from an adult in good health. Each CDR3 is given with its conserved first and last residue. The D gene is left open where the match is weak. Some rows mark clone size as missing; the rest say once, few, many or name a class of expanded clone.

d_call	v_call	clone_size	j_call	cdr3_nt	cdr3_aa
-	TRBV20-1	-	TRBJ1-4	TGCAGTGCTAGTAGGGAAGTCGATGAAAAACTGTTTTTT	CSASREVDEKLFF
TRBD1	TRBV6-5	-	TRBJ2-1	TGTGCCAGCAACCGACAGGGCCCCTCCTACAATGAGCAGTTCTTC	CASNRQGPSYNEQFF
-	TRBV5-1	few	TRBJ1-2	TGCGCCAGCAGCTTGGGAAGGGTAGATGGCTACACCTTC	CASSLGRVDGYTF
TRBD1	TRBV7-8	-	TRBJ1-1	TGTGCCAGCGGCAGGGGGGGACCGAACACTGAAGCTTTCTTT	CASGRGGPNTEAFF
TRBD2	TRBV19	-	TRBJ2-2	TGTGCCAGTAGTACGGGACTAGCGGGCTCCGGGGAGCTGTTTTTT	CASSTGLAGSGELFF
-	TRBV28	-	TRBJ1-2	TGTGCCAGCTGTCAGGTGGGGTATGGCTACACCTTC	CASCQVGYGYTF
-	TRBV27	-	TRBJ1-2	TGTGCCAGCAGTTTATCACAGCGTCCTAACTATGGCTACACCTTC	CASSLSQRPNYGYTF
TRBD1	TRBV5-1	-	TRBJ2-2	TGCGCCAGCAGCTTGGGACAGGGGGCCGGCACCGGGGAGCTGTTTTTT	CASSLGQGAGTGELFF
-	TRBV7-9	once	TRBJ1-3	TGTGCCAACAGCTTAGACGGGTCCGGTGGAAACACCATATATTTT	CANSLDGSGGNTIYF
-	TRBV29-1	-	TRBJ1-6	TGCAGCGTTGGGGACGGAAAGTATAATTCACCCCTCCACTTT	CSVGDGKYNSPLHF
TRBD1	TRBV2	-	TRBJ2-1	TGTGCCAGCAGTGAAGCCGGGACAGGGTTCTTC	CASSEAGTGFF
-	TRBV6-5	-	TRBJ2-5	TGTGCCAGCAGAACAGGAGGAGAGACCCAGTACTTC	CASRTGGETQYF
TRBD1	TRBV7-8	-	TRBJ2-7	TGTGCCAGCAGCTTAGCCCGCAGGGGGAAGTACTTC	CASSLARRGKYF
-	TRBV21-1	-	TRBJ1-1	TGTGCCAGCAGCAAGGACAGGGCTGGGACTGAAGCTTTCTTT	CASSKDRAGTEAFF
TRBD1	TRBV5-4	-	TRBJ2-7	TGTGCCAGCAGCTCAGCCCCCGGGACAGGAGTGAGATACGAGCAGTACTTC	CASSSAPGTGVRYEQYF
-	TRBV30	-	TRBJ1-5	TGTGCCTGGAGTAGGTATAGCAATCAGCCCCAGCATTTT	CAWSRYSNQPQHF
-	TRBV19	-	TRBJ1-6	TGTGCCAGTAGTACCTTGGACAGCCCAAATTCACCCCTCCACTTT	CASSTLDSPNSPLHF
-	TRBV28	-	TRBJ1-1	TGTGCCAGCAGCCTGTCCCCGCGGGAGTTTGCTTTCTTT	CASSLSPREFAFF
TRBD1	TRBV28	-	TRBJ1-5	TGTGCCAGTGGACAGGGTGCGGGTTTTTCTAGCGGCGCCCAGCATTTT	CASGQGAGFSSGAQHF
TRBD2	TRBV14	-	TRBJ2-6	TGTGCCAGCAGGCTAGCGGGAGGAATTGGGGCCAACGTCCTGACTTTC	CASRLAGGIGANVLTF
-	TRBV10-1	once	TRBJ2-7	TGCGCCAGCATCGACAGGCCCCCCTACGAGCAGTACTTC	CASIDRPPYEQYF
TRBD2	TRBV5-8	-	TRBJ2-1	TGTGCCAGCAGCTTAGGGCTAGCGGCCTACAATGAGCAGTTCTTC	CASSLGLAAYNEQFF
-	TRBV5-1	-	TRBJ2-1	TGCGCCAGCAGCACCGACCCACAATCCTACAATGAGCAGTTCTTC	CASSTDPQSYNEQFF
-	TRBV11-2	-	TRBJ2-1	TGTGCCAGCAGCTTAGGAGCGTCTCGAGGTTACAATGAGCAGTTCTTC	CASSLGASRGYNEQFF
-	TRBV18	-	TRBJ2-7	TGTGCCAGCTCACCACTCAGCCCGGGCGGCTCATTCTACGAGCAGTACTTC	CASSPLSPGGSFYEQYF
TRBD2	TRBV3-1/TRBV3-2	-	TRBJ2-5	TGTGCCAGCAGCCGCCTAGGTACAGCGGGGGAGACCCAGTACTTC	CASSRLGTAGETQYF
TRBD2	TRBV6-5	-	TRBJ2-1	TGTGCCGTCCAACTAACAGCGGGAGCCAATGAGCAGTTCTTC	CAVQLTAGANEQFF
-	TRBV3-1/TRBV3-2	-	TRBJ2-1	TGTGCCAGCAGCCAAGGATCTGGGGGCGATGAGCAGTTCTTC	CASSQGSGGDEQFF
-	TRBV7-2	once	TRBJ2-7	TGTGCCAGCAGCTTAGGCGGCGGAAAGACCTACGAGCAGTACTTC	CASSLGGGKTYEQYF
-	TRBV5-3	-	TRBJ1-1	TGTGCCAGAAGTCCGAATGAGGCAACTGAAGCTTTCTTT	CARSPNEATEAFF
TRBD2	TRBV20-1	-	TRBJ2-1	TGCAGTGCTAGTCCCGGGACTAGCGGTTACAATGAGCAGTTCTTC	CSASPGTSGYNEQFF
-	TRBV7-8	-	TRBJ2-7	TGTGCCAGCAGCTTAGCGGGGGACCTTTTGTACGAGCAGTACTTC	CASSLAGDLLYEQYF
-	TRBV5-6	-	TRBJ1-4	TGTGCCAGCAGCAAACCGGGACACGCCTCTGAAAAACTGTTTTTT	CASSKPGHASEKLFF
TRBD1	TRBV27	-	TRBJ2-7	TGTGCCAGCAGTTTAAGAGGGGGCGGCGAGCAGTACTTC	CASSLRGGGEQYF
-	TRBV28	once	TRBJ2-4	TGTGCCACATATCGGACGGATGAAAACATTCAGTACTTC	CATYRTDENIQYF
-	TRBV27	-	TRBJ2-1	TGTGCCAGCAGTTTCGTCGGGGGCTACAATGAGCAGTTCTTC	CASSFVGGYNEQFF
-	TRBV5-4	-	TRBJ2-5	TGTGCCAGCAGCTTGGAGGGGGTAACTAGGGACCAACAAGAGACCCAGTACTTC	CASSLEGVTRDQQETQYF
-	TRBV4-1	-	TRBJ2-5	TGCGCCAGCAGCCATCAACCCCCCGGCGCTTTGCAAGAGACCCAGTACTTC	CASSHQPPGALQETQYF
TRBD2	TRBV28	-	TRBJ2-7	TGTGCCAGCCTAGCGGGAGGCGTCTACGAGCAGTACTTC	CASLAGGVYEQYF
TRBD2	TRBV7-3	-	TRBJ2-1	TGTGCCAGCAGCTTAAAAGGGGCTAGCGGAACCTACAATGAGCAGTTCTTC	CASSLKGASGTYNEQFF
-	TRBV12-3/TRBV12-4	once	TRBJ1-5	TGTGCCAGCAGTGGACCTGGAGGTCAGCCCCAGCATTTT	CASSGPGGQPQHF
-	TRBV19	once	TRBJ2-2	TGTGCCAGTATACAGGGGAACACCGGGGAGCTGTTTTTT	CASIQGNTGELFF
TRBD1	TRBV28	-	TRBJ2-7	TGTGCCAGCAGTTCAGGGGGTGAGAGTTATGGGCAGTACTTC	CASSSGGESYGQYF
-	TRBV28	-	TRBJ2-2	TGTGCCAGCAGTCCACCAGGCGGGGTCGGGGAGCTGTTTTTT	CASSPPGGVGELFF
TRBD2	TRBV28	-	TRBJ2-1	TGTGCCAGCAGGGGACTAGCTCGATCCAATGAGCAGTTCTTC	CASRGLARSNEQFF
TRBD2	TRBV7-9	-	TRBJ2-1	TGTGCCAGCAGCTTAGCTAGCGGGAGGAGCTACAATGAGCAGTTCTTC	CASSLASGRSYNEQFF
-	TRBV4-2	once	TRBJ2-7	TGTGCCAGCAGCCAAGGATATATCGACAGTAGCTCCTACGAGCAGTACTTC	CASSQGYIDSSSYEQYF
TRBD1	TRBV27	-	TRBJ1-6	TGTGCCAGCAGTACCGGACAGGGGTATAATTCACCCCTCCACTTT	CASSTGQGYNSPLHF
-	TRBV11-2	-	TRBJ2-3	TGTGCCAGCAGCTTAGAGCCCTCAACGCAGTATTTT	CASSLEPSTQYF
-	TRBV6-5	-	TRBJ1-2	TGTGCCAGCAGTTCGGACAGACTCGGGGGCTACACCTTC	CASSSDRLGGYTF
TRBD2	TRBV28	-	TRBJ2-7	TGTGCCAGCAGTGTAGCCGGGACTAGCGCCTCCTACGAGCAGTACTTC	CASSVAGTSASYEQYF
-	TRBV6-5	once	TRBJ2-1	TGTGCCAGCAGTTACCTCGGAGACAATGAGCAGTTCTTC	CASSYLGDNEQFF
TRBD2	TRBV19	-	TRBJ2-2	TGTGCCAGTAGTATAGGACTAGCGGGAGGGCTGAGTACCGGGGAGCTGTTTTTT	CASSIGLAGGLSTGELFF
-	TRBV3-1/TRBV3-2	-	TRBJ1-3	TGTGCCAGCAGCCAAGATTGGGCAGGGATAAAGTCTGGAAACACCATATATTTT	CASSQDWAGIKSGNTIYF
-	TRBV10-3	-	TRBJ2-5	TGTGCCATCAGTGAGGGTGCTGACTTTGGGGAGACCCAGTACTTC	CAISEGADFGETQYF
-	TRBV5-1	-	TRBJ1-4	TGCGCCAGCAGCTTGTTAGGGGGTAATGAAAAACTGTTTTTT	CASSLLGGNEKLFF
-	TRBV28	-	TRBJ2-6	TGTGCCAGCAGTAGCAACTACGGGGCCAACGTCCTGACTTTC	CASSSNYGANVLTF
TRBD1	TRBV11-2	-	TRBJ1-4	TGTGCCAGCAGCCTCCGACAGGGGGCGTTGGGAGAAAAACTGTTTTTT	CASSLRQGALGEKLFF